This is a list of T cell receptor beta chains from one sample in a study of CD8 T cells in Susac syndrome. TCRdb recomputed calls from the immunoSEQ multiplex PCR reads with MiXCR, one row per CDR3 protein. The top ten clones hold 0.095% of a sample with a few hundred thousand distinct CDR3 sequences, about 96% of them seen once. What was sequenced was CD4+ T cells from PBMCs. Receptors originate from a human donor with multiple sclerosis. CDR3s include the opening cysteine and the closing phenylalanine or tryptophan. A D gene is named only where the DNA matches it firmly. The size field is filled for only some rows; it gives once, few, many or a size class.

clone_size d_call j_call v_call cdr3_nt cdr3_aa
- - TRBJ2-5 TRBV7-9 TGTGCCAGCAGCTTCAGGGCGGATGAGACCCAGTACTTC CASSFRADETQYF
- - TRBJ1-4 TRBV29-1 TGCAGCGTTGCAACAGGCTGGGCTGAAAAACTGTTTTTT CSVATGWAEKLFF
- - TRBJ2-3 TRBV7-2 TGTGCCAGCAGCGCTCGTTGGGGACCCCCAGATACGCAGTATTTT CASSARWGPPDTQYF
- - TRBJ1-2 TRBV14 TGTGCCAGCAGCCAAGATCGCGGGATCTATGGCTACACCTTC CASSQDRGIYGYTF
- - TRBJ1-1 TRBV18 TGTGCCAGCTCACAGGCGATTAACACTGAAGCTTTCTTT CASSQAINTEAFF
- - TRBJ2-1 TRBV20-1 TGCAGTGCTGCCTTATCCATGGGGACCTACAATGAGCAGTTCTTC CSAALSMGTYNEQFF
few TRBD1 TRBJ2-4 TRBV7-8 TGTGCCAGCAGCAATAGTCGGCCAGGGGGCATTCAGTACTTC CASSNSRPGGIQYF
- - TRBJ2-5 TRBV3-1 TGTGCCAGCAGCCAGGGCGGGGGCCCTTCCGAGGCCCAGTACTTC CASSQGGGPSEAQYF
- - TRBJ2-3 TRBV2 TGTGCCAGCAGGGAAGTGGATACGCAGTATTTT CASREVDTQYF
once TRBD1 TRBJ2-5 TRBV29-1 TGCAGCGTCGTACAGGGGTTCGGGGAGACCCAGTACTTC CSVVQGFGETQYF
- TRBD2 TRBJ2-3 TRBV20-1 TGCAGTGCTAGGACGGGACTAGCGGGAGGGCCAGATACGCAGTATTTT CSARTGLAGGPDTQYF
- - TRBJ1-4 TRBV11-2 TGTGCCAGCAGCTGGGGGGAAAAACTGTTTTTT CASSWGEKLFF
- TRBD1 TRBJ1-5 TRBV5-1 TGCGCCAGCAGCTTGGCCGGACAGGGGAATCAGCCCCAGCATTTT CASSLAGQGNQPQHF
- - TRBJ2-1 TRBV19 TGTGCCACTCTATCCTGGAGTCTCGGCAATGAGCAGTTCTTC CATLSWSLGNEQFF
- - TRBJ2-3 TRBV30 TGTGCCTGGATGCGGGACTGGGCAGATACGCAGTATTTT CAWMRDWADTQYF
- - TRBJ1-4 TRBV27 TGTGCCAGCAGTCATTACAGAACTAATGAAAAACTGTTTTTT CASSHYRTNEKLFF
- - TRBJ2-1 TRBV19 TGTGCCAGTAGTCGCCGCGACAGATCTAATGAGCAGTTCTTC CASSRRDRSNEQFF
- TRBD2 TRBJ2-1 TRBV29-1 TGCAGCGTTAGGAAGCGGGAGTACTACAATGAGCAGTTCTTC CSVRKREYYNEQFF
once TRBD2 TRBJ2-1 TRBV3-1 TGTGCCAGCAGCCAAGTTGCGGGAGTAGTAAATGAGCAGTTCTTC CASSQVAGVVNEQFF
few - TRBJ2-7 TRBV29-1 TGCAGCGTTGAAGTGGGTTACGAGCAGTACTTC CSVEVGYEQYF
- - TRBJ1-2 TRBV2 TGTGCCAGCATTCGACAGCCAGCTTCCTATGGCTACACCTTC CASIRQPASYGYTF
- - TRBJ2-7 TRBV30 TGTGCCTGGAGTAAACAAGATTCCTACGAGCAGTACTTC CAWSKQDSYEQYF